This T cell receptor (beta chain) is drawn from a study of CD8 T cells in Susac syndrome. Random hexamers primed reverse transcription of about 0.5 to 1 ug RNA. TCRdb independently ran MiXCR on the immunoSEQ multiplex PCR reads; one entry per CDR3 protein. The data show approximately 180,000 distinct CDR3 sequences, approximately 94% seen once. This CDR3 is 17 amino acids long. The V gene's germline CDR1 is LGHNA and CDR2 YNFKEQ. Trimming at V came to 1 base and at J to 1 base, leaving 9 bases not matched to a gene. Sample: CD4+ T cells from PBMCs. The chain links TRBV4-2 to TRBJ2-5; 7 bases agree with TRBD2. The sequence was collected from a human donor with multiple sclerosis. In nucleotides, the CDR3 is TGTGCCAGCAGCCAAGGCCCCACAGCGGGGTCCCAAGAGACCCAGTACTTC. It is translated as CASSQGPTAGSQETQYF.